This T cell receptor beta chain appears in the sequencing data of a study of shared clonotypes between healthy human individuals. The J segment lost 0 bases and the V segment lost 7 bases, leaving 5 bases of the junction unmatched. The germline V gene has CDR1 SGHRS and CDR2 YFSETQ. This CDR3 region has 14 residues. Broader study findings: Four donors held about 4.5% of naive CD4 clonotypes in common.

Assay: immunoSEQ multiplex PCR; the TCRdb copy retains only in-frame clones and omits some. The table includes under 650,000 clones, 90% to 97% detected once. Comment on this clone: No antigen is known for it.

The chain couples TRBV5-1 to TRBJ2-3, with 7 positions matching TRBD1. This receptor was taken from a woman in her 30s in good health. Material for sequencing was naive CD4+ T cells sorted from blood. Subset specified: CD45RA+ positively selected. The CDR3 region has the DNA TGCGCCAGCTCCGAGGGGGCTAGCACAGATACGCAGTATTTT. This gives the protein CASSEGASTDTQYF.